The T cell receptor beta chain described here comes from a study of blood T cell repertoires in COVID-19. Produced via immunoSEQ multiplex PCR; TCRdb's table is partial and in-frame only. The table lists hundreds of thousands of clones, around 90% of them singletons, with more than 12% in the top ten. The CDR3 has 14 residues. Trimming took 2 bases from V and 1 from J; bases not matched to a gene: 1. The germline V gene has CDR1 MNHEY and CDR2 SMNVEV (reference sequence). Sequencing used PBMCs or T cells enriched from blood (not recorded which). This chain joins TRBV27 and TRBJ1-1; 7 nucleotides match TRBD1. The clonotype was recovered from a man aged 25 to 45 who had been exposed to COVID-19. The chain's CDR3 is CASSLNRGNTEAFF. The CDR3 DNA reads TGTGCCAGCAGTTTAAACAGGGGGAACACTGAAGCTTTCTTT.